Below, 16 T cell receptor beta chains from the same sample are listed, as sequenced in a study of blood T cell repertoires in COVID-19. This table comes from immunoSEQ multiplex PCR, and its TCRdb copy is limited to in-frame clones, with some not included. The table records fewer than 250,000 clones, around 89% of them present only once. Sequenced material: peripheral blood. These receptors were collected from a man in his 70s with acute or convalescent COVID-19.

This clone was observed once. This sequence joins TRBV6-5 and TRBJ1-2, with D uncertain. The V gene lost 7 bases and the J gene lost 2 bases, with 11 bases spanning the gap. The germline CDR1 and CDR2 sequences are MNHEY and SVGAGI. The CDR3 is made up of 13 amino acids. For the CDR3, the DNA is TGTGCCAGCAAGCTTACAGCAAACTATGGCTACACCTTC. This gives the protein CASKLTANYGYTF.

This chain connects TRBV2 to TRBJ1-1; no clear D gene. There are 13 residues in the CDR3. V gave up 2 bases and J gave up 6 bases, with 10 bases separating them. The V gene's germline CDR1 is SNHLY and CDR2 FYNNEI. CDR3 sequence: CASSESREAEAFF. The CDR3 bases are TGTGCCAGCAGTGAATCTCGGGAGGCTGAAGCTTTCTTT.

This chain links TRBV28 with TRBJ1-1; D gene ambiguous. The germline gives CDR1 MDHEN, CDR2 SYDVKM. V lost 8 bases and J 0 bases, leaving 13 bases between the germline ends. The CDR3 runs 14 residues. CDR3 in DNA: TGTGCCAGCCTGGGTCCGGGGATGAACACTGAAGCTTTCTTT. Residues: CASLGPGMNTEAFF.

The chain joins TRBV7-3 to TRBJ1-1; D call uncertain. From germline, CDR1 is SGHTA and CDR2 FQGTGA. Trimming pared 1 base from V and 2 bases from J, leaving 11 bases between. The CDR3 sequence is 15 residues long. CDR3 region: CASSLMAQINTEAFF. The CDR3 bases are TGTGCCAGCAGCTTAATGGCCCAGATTAACACTGAAGCTTTCTTT.

The chain is built from TRBV18 and TRBJ2-7; TRBD2 might be the D (6 bases). V was clipped by 6 bases and J by 9 bases, with 15 bases between them. The CDR3 totals 12 residues. Germline-derived CDR1 and CDR2 are KGHSH and LQKENI. The CDR3 DNA reads TGTGCCAGCTCGGACAATGCGGGAATGCAGTACTTC. It yields the protein CASSDNAGMQYF.

The rearrangement joins TRBV5-4 to TRBJ1-6, with 8 bases fitting TRBD1. The V gene end was trimmed by 1 base and the J gene end by 12 bases; junction bases not matched to a gene: 6. Germline-derived CDR1 and CDR2 are SGHNT and YYREEE (reference sequence). The CDR3 extends over 14 amino acids. CDR3: CASSLTTGDEPLHF. The CDR3 region has the DNA TGTGCCAGCAGCTTGACGACAGGGGATGAACCCCTCCACTTT.

The V call is TRBV28, the J call TRBJ2-7; TRBD1 aligns across 8 bases. The J segment lost 3 bases and the V segment lost 3 bases, leaving 1 base of the junction unmatched. Germline assignment: CDR1 MDHEN and CDR2 SYDVKM. This CDR3 contains 13 residues. The CDR3 sequence: CASSFDRGYEQYF. DNA for the CDR3: TGTGCCAGCAGTTTTGACAGGGGCTACGAGCAGTACTTC.

This clone appeared once. The V and J genes are TRBV6-6 and TRBJ1-6; 11 positions agree with TRBD1. Germline V gene data show CDR1 as MNHNY and CDR2 as SVGAGI (reference sequence). The CDR3 loop spans 16 amino acids. The trim removed 4 bases at V and 10 bases at J, leaving 9 bases unmatched. The CDR3 sequence is CASSSTGTGGLSPLHF. The CDR3 DNA sequence: TGTGCCAGCAGTTCCACCGGGACAGGGGGTCTGTCACCCCTCCACTTT.

V gene TRBV28 combines with J gene TRBJ2-7, with TRBD1 matching over 7 bases. The germline CDR1 and CDR2 sequences are MDHEN and SYDVKM. The CDR3 is 14 amino acids. V shed 5 bases and J 1 base; nucleotides not matched to a gene: 5. Written as DNA, the CDR3 is TGTGCCAGCAGTCGGGACAGTCAATCCTACGAGCAGTACTTC. This codes for CASSRDSQSYEQYF.

The chain couples TRBV19 to TRBJ2-3, with 7 bases that match TRBD1. With 10 bases clipped from V and 2 bases from J, the junction kept 9 bases outside the gene matches. CDR1 and CDR2 (germline): LNHDA, SQIVND (reference sequence). The CDR3 is 14 residues long. CDR3 sequence reads: CATATGMVTDTQYF. The CDR3 coding sequence is TGTGCCACCGCGACAGGGATGGTCACAGATACGCAGTATTTT.

The V call is TRBV28, the J call TRBJ1-5; D perhaps matches TRBD1 (5 bases). The V gene lost 2 bases and the J gene lost 6 bases, with 11 bases spanning the gap. Germline V lookup: CDR1 MDHEN, CDR2 SYDVKM. The CDR3 has 14 amino acids. The CDR3 loop reads CASSLRPTGQPQHF. In DNA form, the CDR3 reads TGTGCCAGCAGTTTACGTCCCACAGGTCAGCCCCAGCATTTT. The full variable domain, rest sourced from reference TRBV28 and TRBJ1-5, is DVKVTQSSRYLVKRTGEKVFLECVQDMDHENMFWYRQDPGLGLRLIYFSYDVKMKEKGDIPEGYSVSREKKERFSLILESASTNQTSMYLCASSLRPTGQPQHFGDGTRLSIL.

The chain has TRBV12-2 and TRBJ1-2; the table assigns TRBD1, which was not confirmed against the DNA. TRBV12-2 is classified as a pseudogene. The CDR3 extends over 19 amino acids. The CDR3 is CASRLGRARLQGSPYGYTF. CDR3 bases: TGTGCAAGTCGCTTAGGTCGGGCCAGACTTCAGGGTTCACCTTATGGCTACACCTTC.

In its sample, this clone was seen once. The chain is built from TRBV10-1 and TRBJ2-7; D possibly corresponds to TRBD1 (6 bases). The CDR3 spans 13 residues. Germline CDR1 is WNHNN and CDR2 is SYGVQD (reference sequence). The V gene lost 3 bases and the J gene lost 3 bases, with 9 bases spanning the gap. The CDR3: CASSDQTGYEQYF. In nucleotides, the CDR3 is TGCGCCAGCAGTGACCAGACAGGCTACGAGCAGTACTTC.

The DNA of the CDR3 is TGTGCCAGTGCAGGACTGATTAGCACAGATACGCAGTATTTT. This sequence encodes CASAGLISTDTQYF. This chain links TRBV19 with TRBJ2-3; a weak D match, TRBD2 (5 bases). The CDR3 is 14 amino acids. Trimming took off 8 bases at V and 0 bases at J, with 12 bases between the two ends. Germline loops: CDR1 LNHDA, CDR2 SQIVND (reference sequence).

The chain's CDR3 is CASSFGISGNTIYF. The CDR3 region has the DNA TGTGCCAGCAGCTTCGGGATCTCTGGAAACACCATATATTTT. The V gene is TRBV7-8, the J gene TRBJ1-3; no definite D call. This CDR3 has 14 residues. Trimming removed 3 bases at V and 0 bases at J, with 6 bases between. CDR1 and CDR2 (germline): SGHVS, FQNEAQ. The full variable domain, in which reference TRBV7-8 and TRBJ1-3 provide the parts outside the CDR3, is GAGVSQSPRYKVAKRGQDVALRCDPISGHVSLFWYQQALGQGPEFLTYFQNEAQLDKSGLPSDRFFAERPEGSVSTLKIQRTQQEDSAVYLCASSFGISGNTIYFGEGSWLTVV.

Only one count was recorded for this clone. This chain connects TRBV6-1 to TRBJ1-6; 8 positions agree with TRBD1. Germline CDR1 and CDR2: MNHNS and SASEGT. J gave up 9 bases and V 0 bases, and 10 bases lay outside the gene matches. The CDR3 extends over 17 amino acids. In DNA, the CDR3 is TGTGCCAGCAGTGAAGCGCGAGGACTTGGACAGGGTTCACCCCTCCACTTT. Its translation is CASSEARGLGQGSPLHF.